This T cell receptor beta chain emerged from a study of early T cells in non-severe SARS-CoV-2 infection. Background on the study: The authors sequenced bulk RNA from unsorted whole blood, leaving chains unpaired.

Study outcomes and limitations: Matches to VDJdb favored anti-spike CD8 responses and missed private and CD4 specificities.

This clonotype occurred once. Its antigen is unidentified. A single base separates this from a much larger clone, so it may be a read error. Per germline, CDR1 SGHAT and CDR2 FQNNGV. Trimming stripped 5 bases from V and 3 bases from J, with 14 bases between. The CDR3 has 14 amino acids. Individual cDNA molecules were tagged with unique molecular identifiers. TCRdb analysed the 5' RACE reads with MiXCR anew, one entry per CDR3 protein. The table records around 110,000 distinct CDR3 sequences, more than 9.5% of them present only once. The sequence was obtained from an adult who was a healthcare worker with PCR-confirmed SARS-CoV-2 infection or an uninfected control (not recorded which). The specimen sequenced was whole blood. The rearrangement links TRBV11-2 to TRBJ2-7; a possible D gene is TRBD2 (5 bases). CDR3 sequence (DNA): TGTGCCAGCAGCGATTGGACTGCTGTCTACGAGCAGTACTTC. This translates into CASSDWTAVYEQYF.